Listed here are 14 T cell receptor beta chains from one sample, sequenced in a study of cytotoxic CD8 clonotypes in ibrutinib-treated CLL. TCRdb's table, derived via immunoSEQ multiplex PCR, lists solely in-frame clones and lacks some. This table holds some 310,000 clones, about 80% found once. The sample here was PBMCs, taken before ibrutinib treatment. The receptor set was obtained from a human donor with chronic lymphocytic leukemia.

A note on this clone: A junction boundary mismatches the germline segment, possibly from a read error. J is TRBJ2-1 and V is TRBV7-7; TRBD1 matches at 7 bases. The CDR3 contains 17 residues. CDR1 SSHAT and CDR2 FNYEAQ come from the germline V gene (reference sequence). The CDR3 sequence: CASSPTGPEGTYNEQFF. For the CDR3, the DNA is TGTGCTAGCAGCCCGACAGGGCCCGAGGGGACCTACAATGAGCAGTTCTTC.

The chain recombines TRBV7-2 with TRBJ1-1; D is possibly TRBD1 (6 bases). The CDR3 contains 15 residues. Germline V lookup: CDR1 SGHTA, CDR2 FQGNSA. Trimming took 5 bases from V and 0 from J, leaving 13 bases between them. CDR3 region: CASSLRTVLNTEAFF. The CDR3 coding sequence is TGTGCCAGCAGCCTGCGGACAGTTTTGAACACTGAAGCTTTCTTT.

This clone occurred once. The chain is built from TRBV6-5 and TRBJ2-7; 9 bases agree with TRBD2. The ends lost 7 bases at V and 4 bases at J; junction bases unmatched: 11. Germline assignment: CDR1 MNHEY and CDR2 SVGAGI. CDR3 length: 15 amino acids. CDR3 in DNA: TGTGCCAGCAAGAAGACTAGCGGAGGAACGTACGAGCAGTACTTC. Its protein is CASKKTSGGTYEQYF.

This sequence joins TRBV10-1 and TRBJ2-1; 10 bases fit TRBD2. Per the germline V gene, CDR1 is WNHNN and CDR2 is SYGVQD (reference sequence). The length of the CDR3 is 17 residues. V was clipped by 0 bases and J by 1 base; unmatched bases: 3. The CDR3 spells CASSESASGSSYNEQFF. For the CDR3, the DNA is TGCGCCAGCAGTGAGTCGGCTAGCGGGAGTTCCTACAATGAGCAGTTCTTC.

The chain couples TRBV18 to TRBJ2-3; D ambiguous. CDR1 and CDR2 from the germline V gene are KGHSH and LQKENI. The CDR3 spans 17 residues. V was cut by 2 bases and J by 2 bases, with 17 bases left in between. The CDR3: CASSPSDESSSTDTQYF. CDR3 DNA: TGTGCCAGCTCACCATCGGACGAATCCTCGTCCACAGATACGCAGTATTTT.

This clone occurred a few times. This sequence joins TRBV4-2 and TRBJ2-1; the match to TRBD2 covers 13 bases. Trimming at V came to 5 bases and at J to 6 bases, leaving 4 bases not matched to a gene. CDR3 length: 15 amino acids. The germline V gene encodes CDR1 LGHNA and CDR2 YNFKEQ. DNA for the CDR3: TGTGCCAGCAGCTCAACTAGCGGGAGGGCCAATGAGCAGTTCTTC. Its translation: CASSSTSGRANEQFF.

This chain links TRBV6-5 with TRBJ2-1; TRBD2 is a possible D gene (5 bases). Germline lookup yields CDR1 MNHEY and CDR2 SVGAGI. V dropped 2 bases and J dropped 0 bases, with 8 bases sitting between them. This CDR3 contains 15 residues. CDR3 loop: CASSYDGDSYNEQFF. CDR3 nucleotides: TGTGCCAGCAGTTACGACGGGGACTCCTACAATGAGCAGTTCTTC.

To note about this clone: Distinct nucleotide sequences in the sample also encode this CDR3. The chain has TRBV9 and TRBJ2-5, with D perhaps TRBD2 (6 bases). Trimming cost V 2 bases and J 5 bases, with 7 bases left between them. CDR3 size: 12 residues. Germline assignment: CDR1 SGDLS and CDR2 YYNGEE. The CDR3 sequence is CASSVGGETQYF. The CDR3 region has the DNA TGTGCCAGCAGCGTCGGAGGGGAGACCCAGTACTTC. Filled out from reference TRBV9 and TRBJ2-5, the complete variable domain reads DSGVTQTPKHLITATGQRVTLRCSPRSGDLSVYWYQQSLDQGLQFLIQYYNGEERAKGNILERFSAQQFPDLHSELNLSSLELGDSALYFCASSVGGETQYFGPGTRLLVL.

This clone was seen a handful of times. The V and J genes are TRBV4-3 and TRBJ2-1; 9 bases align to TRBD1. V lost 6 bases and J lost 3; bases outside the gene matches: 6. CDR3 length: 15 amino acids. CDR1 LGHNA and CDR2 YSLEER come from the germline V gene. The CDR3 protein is CASSTGTGIYNEQFF. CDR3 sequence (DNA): TGCGCCAGCAGTACCGGGACAGGGATCTACAATGAGCAGTTCTTC.

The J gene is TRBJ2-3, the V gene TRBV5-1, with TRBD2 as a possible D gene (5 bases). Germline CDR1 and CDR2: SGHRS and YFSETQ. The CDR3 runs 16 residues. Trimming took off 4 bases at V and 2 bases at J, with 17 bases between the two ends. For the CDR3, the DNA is TGCGCCAGCAGCCCTGGGCTAGCCGTGGTCACAGATACGCAGTATTTT. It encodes CASSPGLAVVTDTQYF.

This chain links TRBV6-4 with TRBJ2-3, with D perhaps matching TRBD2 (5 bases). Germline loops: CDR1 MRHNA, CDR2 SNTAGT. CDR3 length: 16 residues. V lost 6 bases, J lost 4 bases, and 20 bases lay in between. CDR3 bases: TGTGCCAGCAGGCCGGAGGCACAGTATATTTCAGATACGCAGTATTTT. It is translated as CASRPEAQYISDTQYF.

The CDR3 reads CASSEGGNQPQHF. The CDR3 coding sequence is TGTGCCAGCAGTGAAGGGGGAAATCAGCCCCAGCATTTT. The gene calls are TRBV6-1 and TRBJ1-5; D not resolved. Deletions cut 1 base from V and 4 bases from J, with 5 bases between. Germline V gene sequence: CDR1 MNHNS, CDR2 SASEGT. The CDR3 is made up of 13 amino acids.

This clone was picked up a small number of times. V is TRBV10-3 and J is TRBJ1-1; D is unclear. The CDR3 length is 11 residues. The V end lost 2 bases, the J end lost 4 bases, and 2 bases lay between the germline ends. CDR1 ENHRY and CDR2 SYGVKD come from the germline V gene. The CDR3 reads CAISESTEAFF. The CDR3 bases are TGTGCCATCAGTGAGAGCACTGAAGCTTTCTTT.

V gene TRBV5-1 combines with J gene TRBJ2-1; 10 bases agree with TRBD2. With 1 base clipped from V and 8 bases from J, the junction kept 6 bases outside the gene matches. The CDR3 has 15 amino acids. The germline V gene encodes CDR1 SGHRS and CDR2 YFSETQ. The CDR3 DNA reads TGCGCCAGCAGCTTGAAGCTAGCGGGAGCACATGAGCAGTTCTTC. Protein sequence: CASSLKLAGAHEQFF.